What follows are 21 T cell receptor beta chains derived from one specimen sequenced in a study of T cell responses to AZD1222 COVID-19 vaccine. This table comes from immunoSEQ multiplex PCR, and its TCRdb copy is limited to in-frame clones, with some not included. Among under 95,000 clones listed, 90% were seen once. The sequencing here drew on peripheral blood, taken 28 days after the second AZD1222 dose. The receptors here all came from an adult who received the AZD1222 COVID-19 vaccine.

The genes are TRBV29-1 and TRBJ2-7; TRBD1 matches at 11 bases. In germline, CDR1 is SQVTM, CDR2 ANQGSEA. J lost 3 bases, V lost 6 bases, and 7 bases had no gene match. This CDR3 has 14 amino acids. In DNA form, the CDR3 reads TGCAGCGTCCAACTCGGGACAGGGGGCTACGAGCAGTACTTC. It encodes CSVQLGTGGYEQYF.

V usage is TRBV7-2 and J usage is TRBJ2-7; 9 bases are a match to TRBD2. Germline values: CDR1 SGHTA, CDR2 FQGNSA. The CDR3 sequence is 14 residues long. The J segment lost 6 bases and the V segment lost 1 base, leaving 4 bases of the junction unmatched. The CDR3 loop is CASSLVAGEGEQYF. Here the CDR3 DNA reads TGTGCCAGCAGCTTAGTAGCGGGGGAGGGCGAGCAGTACTTC. The full variable domain, its missing parts supplied by reference TRBV7-2 and TRBJ2-7, is GAGVSQSPSNKVTEKGKDVELRCDPISGHTALYWYRQSLGQGLEFLIYFQGNSAPDKSGLPSDRFSAERTGGSVSTLTIQRTQQEDSAVYLCASSLVAGEGEQYFGPGTRLTVT.

The V and J genes are TRBV6-5 and TRBJ2-2; 7 nucleotides line up with TRBD2. This CDR3 comprises 15 residues. CDR1 and CDR2 (germline): MNHEY, SVGAGI. The trim removed 2 bases at V and 8 bases at J, leaving 8 bases unmatched. DNA for the CDR3: TGTGCCAGCAGTTACGGCGGGGGAGGGAGAGGGGAGCTGTTTTTT. Translation gives CASSYGGGGRGELFF.

The chain combines TRBV28 with TRBJ2-5; 8 positions match TRBD2. The CDR3 extends over 14 amino acids. The germline V gene encodes CDR1 MDHEN and CDR2 SYDVKM. Trimming cost V 4 bases and J 5 bases; bases outside gene matches: 6. DNA of the CDR3: TGTGCCAGCAGTTACATAGCGGGGAGGGAGACCCAGTACTTC. This encodes CASSYIAGRETQYF.

Only a few counts were recorded for this clone. This chain uses TRBV6-2 or TRBV6-3 with TRBJ1-5, with D hard to call. V was pared by 5 bases and J by 3 bases, with 11 bases between. In germline, CDR1 is MNHEY, CDR2 SVGEGT. This CDR3 comprises 14 residues. In DNA form, the CDR3 reads TGTGCCAGCAGTCCCCGGGAGTACAATCAGCCCCAGCATTTT. This translates into CASSPREYNQPQHF.

The chain couples TRBV7-2 to TRBJ2-3; a possible D gene is TRBD2 (7 bases). This CDR3 has 14 residues. CDR1 SGHTA and CDR2 FQGNSA come from the germline V gene. V was pared by 4 bases and J by 9 bases, with 17 bases between. CDR3 nucleotide sequence: TGTGCCAGCAGCTCCCCCCCGGGGGGCGACACGCAGTATTTT. Protein product: CASSSPPGGDTQYF.

The rearrangement uses TRBV7-2 and TRBJ1-5; D is ambiguous. The CDR3 consists of 14 residues. Trimming shortened V by 1 base and J by 1 base, and 5 bases separated the two germline ends. Germline-derived CDR1 and CDR2 are SGHTA and FQGNSA. The CDR3 bases are TGTGCCAGCAGCTTAGGCCCAAGCAATCAGCCCCAGCATTTT. It codes for CASSLGPSNQPQHF.

This clone appeared a few times. The J gene is TRBJ1-2, the V gene TRBV28; D ambiguous. CDR1 and CDR2 (germline): MDHEN, SYDVKM. V was trimmed by 7 bases and J by 0 bases, leaving 12 bases between them. The CDR3 is made up of 14 amino acids. CDR3 in DNA: TGTGCCAGCAAGGGCACGGTTTCTAACTATGGCTACACCTTC. Amino acid sequence: CASKGTVSNYGYTF.

This clone was counted a single time. CDR3 in DNA: TGTGCCAGTAACGATGGAAACCCAAGAGAGACCCAGTACTTC. Translated, it gives CASNDGNPRETQYF. This chain uses TRBV19 with TRBJ2-5; no clear D gene. This CDR3 region has 14 residues. Germline CDR1 and CDR2: LNHDA and SQIVND (reference sequence). V was trimmed by 7 bases and J by 4 bases, leaving 16 bases between them.

The V and J genes are TRBV7-2 and TRBJ1-5; perhaps TRBD1 as D (5 bases). V was trimmed by 5 bases and J by 5 bases, leaving 16 bases between them. The CDR3 extends over 15 amino acids. The germline V gene has CDR1 SGHTA and CDR2 FQGNSA. In DNA, the CDR3 is TGTGCCAGCAGCGAGATTGCGGGGGAGGATCAGCCCCAGCATTTT. It codes for CASSEIAGEDQPQHF.

The J gene is TRBJ1-2, the V gene TRBV4-2; D gene unclear. Germline CDR1 reads LGHNA; CDR2 reads YNFKEQ. The CDR3 is 14 amino acids. The V gene lost 1 base and the J gene lost 4 bases, with 10 bases spanning the gap. The CDR3 DNA reads as TGTGCCAGCAGCCAAGGCTTAGCGGCCTATGGCTACACCTTC. This codes for CASSQGLAAYGYTF.

The chain combines TRBV6-5 with TRBJ2-7, with TRBD1 matching over 8 bases. This CDR3 is 16 amino acids long. V was clipped by 0 bases and J by 2 bases; unmatched bases: 6. CDR1 is MNHEY, CDR2 SVGAGI, per germline. In DNA, the CDR3 is TGTGCCAGCAGTTACTCCCGGACAGGGCTGACCTACGAGCAGTACTTC. Translating it yields CASSYSRTGLTYEQYF.

The rearrangement uses TRBV18 and TRBJ1-1, with D perhaps TRBD1 (5 bases). The ends were cut back, 3 bases at V and 0 bases at J, with 14 bases in the middle. The germline V gene encodes CDR1 KGHSH and CDR2 LQKENI. This CDR3 comprises 16 residues. CDR3 DNA sequence: TGTGCCAGCTCACCCACTCGTTGGGGGATGAACACTGAAGCTTTCTTT. Amino acid sequence: CASSPTRWGMNTEAFF.

This chain links TRBV7-2 with TRBJ1-5; 9 nucleotides agree with TRBD1. Trimming took 4 bases from V and 4 from J; bases not matched to a gene: 5. Germline CDR1 SGHTA, CDR2 FQGNSA. CDR3 length equals 15 residues. The CDR3 sequence: CASSWGTGRNQPQHF. The CDR3 region has the DNA TGTGCCAGCAGCTGGGGGACAGGGAGAAATCAGCCCCAGCATTTT.

Concerning this clone: The limits of the CDR3 on the DNA are not certain, so only TCRdb's listed CDR3 is given. The chain is built from TRBV28 and TRBJ1-2; the table gives TRBD1 as D, unverified against the DNA. CDR1 and CDR2 from the germline V gene are MDHEN and SYDVKM. 18 amino acids form the CDR3, both terminal residues included. The CDR3 protein is CASTDFGVGATGIQGSTF.

This rearrangement joins TRBV19 to TRBJ1-1; D call uncertain. Trimming stripped 8 bases from V and 1 base from J, with 11 bases between. Germline CDR1 reads LNHDA; CDR2 reads SQIVND (reference sequence). The CDR3 is made up of 13 amino acids. Here the CDR3 DNA reads TGTGCCAGTCGTTCTCGGTCGAACACTGAAGCTTTCTTT. Its translation: CASRSRSNTEAFF.

This chain links TRBV18 with TRBJ1-1; no firm D call. The CDR3 has 15 residues. Germline V CDR1 and CDR2: KGHSH, LQKENI. The V and J ends lost 2 bases and 0 bases respectively, with 10 bases between them. This CDR3 reads CASSPVAGMNTEAFF. The DNA for the CDR3 is TGTGCCAGCTCACCAGTTGCTGGGATGAACACTGAAGCTTTCTTT.

The rearrangement joins TRBV28 to TRBJ2-7; TRBD1 or TRBD2 may be the D gene (6 bases each). V dropped 3 bases and J dropped 1 base, with 10 bases sitting between them. The CDR3 is 14 amino acids. CDR1 and CDR2 from the germline V gene are MDHEN and SYDVKM. The CDR3 DNA reads TGTGCCAGCAGTTTGCTAGGGGGGTCCTACGAGCAGTACTTC. It translates to CASSLLGGSYEQYF.

The V call is TRBV3-1 (or the pseudogene TRBV3-2), the J call TRBJ1-1, with D perhaps TRBD1 (5 bases). V was pared by 7 bases and J by 1 base, with 10 bases between. CDR1 and CDR2 (germline): LGHDT, YNNKEL (reference sequence). The CDR3 runs to 13 residues. CDR3: CASTRGENTEAFF. The CDR3 DNA sequence: TGTGCCAGCACCCGGGGGGAGAACACTGAAGCTTTCTTT.

V is TRBV7-8 and J is TRBJ1-1, with 7 positions matching TRBD1. Germline V gene data show CDR1 as SGHVS and CDR2 as FQNEAQ. V trimming: 5 bases; J trimming: 5 bases; junction bases outside the gene matches: 8. The CDR3 is 14 residues long. This CDR3 reads CASSQRQGGTEAFF. CDR3 in DNA: TGTGCCAGCAGCCAACGACAGGGAGGAACTGAAGCTTTCTTT.

The rearrangement joins TRBV6-1 to TRBJ2-5; 10 positions match TRBD2. From germline, CDR1 is MNHNS and CDR2 SASEGT. Trimming at V came to 4 bases and at J to 1 base, leaving 6 bases not matched to a gene. The CDR3 spans 16 residues. The CDR3 sequence is CASSVVAGGIQETQYF. The CDR3 region has the DNA TGTGCCAGCAGTGTGGTAGCGGGGGGCATCCAAGAGACCCAGTACTTC.